The TCR beta chain described here comes from a study of T cell changes during pregnancy in multiple sclerosis. Sequencing was performed with immunoSEQ multiplex PCR; in TCRdb, only in-frame clones are kept and a portion is missing. The table shows more than 55,000 clones, with 89% occurring only once. This clone has a single count. This specimen consisted of peripheral blood, obtained after pregnancy. The TCR comes from a female donor with multiple sclerosis, enrolled in a pregnancy study.

The CDR3 coding sequence is TGCGCCAGCAGCCAAGACTCCCTTACAAGACACGCTGGCTATTTT. Protein sequence: CASSQDSLTRHAGYF. V gene TRBV4-3 combines with J gene TRBJ2-3; D remains ambiguous. In germline, CDR1 is LGHNA, CDR2 YSLEER. CDR3 length equals 15 residues. V shed 0 bases and J shed 15 bases, with 22 bases lying between them.